This is a list of T cell receptor beta chains from one sample in a study of cytomegalovirus exposure and HLA in healthy donors. TCRdb's copy holds only in-frame clones and misses some; the assay was immunoSEQ multiplex PCR. The sample has 210,000 or so clones, under 80% seen once. Material: PBMCs. The receptors originated from a girl aged 2-10 years in good health and CMV-seronegative. Both conserved end residues are part of each CDR3. The D gene is left open where the match is weak. A row's size may be missing; if present it is once, few, many or a size class.

CDR3,DNA,J,V,D,size
CASSESPHAQPGFNTGELFF,TGTGCCAGCAGTGAATCCCCTCACGCCCAACCCGGTTTTAACACCGGGGAGCTGTTTTTT,TRBJ2-2,TRBV6-4,-,-
CASSVGQRGNTIYF,TGTGCCAGCAGTGTCGGACAGAGAGGAAACACCATATATTTT,TRBJ1-3,TRBV2,-,-
CAWSLTPGKYNSPLHF,TGTGCCTGGAGCCTCACCCCGGGAAAGTATAATTCACCCCTCCACTTT,TRBJ1-6,TRBV30,-,-
CASSLSGARQIGELFF,TGTGCCAGCAGCTTGTCAGGGGCGCGGCAGATCGGGGAGCTGTTTTTT,TRBJ2-2,TRBV5-6,-,-
CASSLRNPSLYEQYF,TGTGCCAGCAGCTTACGTAACCCAAGCCTCTACGAGCAGTACTTC,TRBJ2-7,TRBV5-5,-,-
CASSKGRRLRQPQHF,TGTGCCAGCAGCAAGGGGCGACGGCTAAGGCAGCCCCAGCATTTT,TRBJ1-5,TRBV21-1,-,-
CASSGGTGVYEQYF,TGTGCCAGTAGTGGAGGGACAGGGGTCTACGAGCAGTACTTC,TRBJ2-7,TRBV19,TRBD1,-
CASSGQGKDYGYTF,TGTGCCAGTAGTGGACAGGGGAAGGACTATGGCTACACCTTC,TRBJ1-2,TRBV19,TRBD1,-
CASSVPGQGSNEQYF,TGTGCCAGCAGCGTTCCGGGACAGGGTTCTAACGAGCAGTACTTC,TRBJ2-7,TRBV5-4,TRBD1,-
CASSFNGLRVYTF,TGCGCCAGCAGCTTTAACGGGTTACGTGTCTACACCTTC,TRBJ1-2,TRBV5-1,-,-
CASSLVGGESTDTQYF,TGTGCCAGCAGCTTAGTAGGGGGGGAAAGCACAGATACGCAGTATTTT,TRBJ2-3,TRBV7-9,-,-
CASSFRDRDNDGYTF,TGTGCCAGCAGCTTTCGGGACAGGGATAATGATGGCTACACCTTC,TRBJ1-2,TRBV7-9,TRBD1,-
CASSLAGGNTEAFF,TGCGCCAGCAGCTTGGCAGGGGGGAACACTGAAGCTTTCTTT,TRBJ1-1,TRBV5-1,TRBD1,-
CASSESGDSGNTIYF,TGCGCCAGCAGTGAGTCCGGAGACTCTGGAAACACCATATATTTT,TRBJ1-3,TRBV10-1,-,few
CSVEVTGVGTEAFF,TGCAGCGTTGAAGTTACAGGGGTGGGCACTGAAGCTTTCTTT,TRBJ1-1,TRBV29-1,TRBD1,-
CASRVGSGSYNERFF,-,TRBJ2-1,TRBV2,-,-
CASSHLTNTEAFF,TGTGCCAGCAGTCATCTAACGAACACTGAAGCTTTCTTT,TRBJ1-1,TRBV6-5,-,-
CAWSRGASSYNEQFF,TGTGCCTGGAGTAGGGGCGCGAGCTCCTACAATGAGCAGTTCTTC,TRBJ2-1,TRBV30,-,-
CASSLGGRGNEQFF,TGTGCCAGCAGTTTAGGGGGCCGCGGGAATGAGCAGTTCTTC,TRBJ2-1,TRBV27,-,-
CASSESGLSYEQYF,TGTGCCAGCAGTGAATCAGGGCTCTCCTACGAGCAGTACTTC,TRBJ2-7,TRBV25-1,-,-
CASSLDLTGNTIYF,TGTGCCAGCAGCTTGGACTTAACTGGAAACACCATATATTTT,TRBJ1-3,TRBV5-5,-,-
CASSVTGGAAFF,TGTGCCAGCTCCGTAACAGGGGGCGCAGCTTTCTTT,TRBJ1-1,TRBV18,TRBD1,few
CASARGGTEAFF,TGTGCCAGCGCGAGGGGGGGCACTGAAGCTTTCTTT,TRBJ1-1,TRBV27,-,few
CASSLGGGRSWGEQFF,TGTGCCAGCAGCCTTGGAGGGGGCCGCTCGTGGGGTGAGCAGTTCTTC,TRBJ2-1,TRBV5-8,-,once
CASSLGLGDLEQYF,TGTGCCAGCAGCTTAGGATTGGGAGATCTCGAGCAGTACTTC,TRBJ2-7,TRBV5-4,-,-
CATSRDVQDTQYF,TGTGCCACCAGCAGAGATGTTCAAGATACGCAGTATTTT,TRBJ2-3,TRBV15,-,few
CATSREQNEQFF,TGTGCCACCAGCAGAGAACAGAATGAGCAGTTCTTC,TRBJ2-1,TRBV15,-,-
CASSQQGATIYGYTF,TGTGCCAGCAGTCAACAGGGGGCAACGATCTATGGCTACACCTTC,TRBJ1-2,TRBV2,TRBD1,-
CASGSPFQGPLLQETQYF,TGTGCTAGTGGTTCCCCCTTCCAGGGGCCCCTCTTACAAGAGACCCAGTACTTC,TRBJ2-5,TRBV12-5,-,few
CASSEGQGSFNEKLFF,TGTGCCAGCAGTGAGGGACAGGGATCTTTTAATGAAAAACTGTTTTTT,TRBJ1-4,TRBV25-1,TRBD1,-
CASSQAQGYLNYGYTF,TGTGCCAGCAGCCAAGCCCAGGGTTATCTGAACTATGGCTACACCTTC,TRBJ1-2,TRBV7-2,-,-
CASSYREQGYGYTF,TGTGCCAGTAGCTACAGGGAGCAAGGCTATGGCTACACCTTC,TRBJ1-2,TRBV19,-,-
CASSQEASDRGNQPQHF,TGCGCCAGCAGCCAAGAGGCGTCTGACAGGGGCAATCAGCCCCAGCATTTT,TRBJ1-5,TRBV4-1,TRBD1,-
CASGLRGDRSSGANVLTF,TGTGCTAGTGGTTTACGGGGGGATCGTAGCTCTGGGGCCAACGTCCTGACTTTC,TRBJ2-6,TRBV12-5,TRBD2,few
CASSADRAGNIQYF,TGCGCCAGCAGCGCCGACAGGGCGGGGAACATTCAGTACTTC,TRBJ2-4,TRBV5-1,-,-
CASSGTSGGYEQYF,TGTGCCAGCAGTGGAACTAGCGGGGGCTACGAGCAGTACTTC,TRBJ2-7,TRBV6-1,TRBD2,-
CASSANRVNTEAFF,TGTGCCAGCAGTGCGAATAGAGTGAACACTGAAGCTTTCTTT,TRBJ1-1,TRBV6-1,-,-
CASSFRDRKSTGELFF,TGTGCCAGCAGCTTCCGGGACAGAAAGAGCACCGGGGAGCTGTTTTTT,TRBJ2-2,TRBV7-8,TRBD1,-
CASSQDRGLMGKLFF,TGCGCCAGCAGCCAAGACAGGGGATTAATGGGAAAACTGTTTTTT,TRBJ1-4,TRBV4-1,-,-
CAWSPKGAGPGNTIYF,TGTGCCTGGTCCCCAAAAGGGGCAGGGCCAGGAAACACCATATATTTT,TRBJ1-3,TRBV30,-,-
CASSHPWDTRNNEQFF,TGCGCCAGCAGCCATCCGTGGGACACTCGTAATAATGAGCAGTTCTTC,TRBJ2-1,TRBV5-1,-,-
CASSPGREGTDTQYF,TGTGCCAGCTCACCAGGGCGGGAAGGTACAGATACGCAGTATTTT,TRBJ2-3,TRBV18,-,-
CASRLSLTYEQYF,TGTGCCAGCAGACTAAGCCTGACCTACGAGCAGTACTTC,TRBJ2-7,TRBV6-1,-,-
CASSHDGDTEAFF,TGTGCCAGCAGCCATGACGGAGACACTGAAGCTTTCTTT,TRBJ1-1,TRBV4-2,-,-
CASGSRTWEGGYTF,TGTGCTAGTGGTTCCAGGACATGGGAGGGTGGCTACACCTTC,TRBJ1-2,TRBV12-5,-,-
CASTTSGGGTQYF,TGTGCCAGCACCACCAGCGGGGGAGGGACCCAGTACTTC,TRBJ2-5,TRBV7-9,TRBD2,-
CASSTGTGGADTQYF,TGTGCCAGCAGCACCGGGACAGGGGGCGCGGATACGCAGTATTTT,TRBJ2-3,TRBV6-4,TRBD1,-
CASSYYGGGEQYF,TGTGCCAGCAGTTATTACGGGGGAGGGGAGCAGTACTTC,TRBJ2-7,TRBV6-6,TRBD2,-
CASSLDQGRKTQYF,TGCGCCAGCAGCTTGGATCAGGGAAGGAAGACCCAGTACTTC,TRBJ2-5,TRBV5-1,-,-
CASSEPLIWAGVYSPLHF,TGTGCCAGCAGTGAACCCCTAATCTGGGCCGGTGTGTATTCACCCCTCCACTTT,TRBJ1-6,TRBV6-1,-,-
CASSLVTGGVTDTQYF,TGCGCCAGCAGCTTGGTTACGGGGGGGGTCACAGATACGCAGTATTTT,TRBJ2-3,TRBV5-1,TRBD2,few
CASSALVGGIYGYTF,TGTGCCAGCAGTGCCCTCGTTGGCGGCATCTATGGCTACACCTTC,TRBJ1-2,TRBV2,-,-
CASSQAPLKFREKGENIQYF,TGCGCCAGCAGCCAAGCACCCCTTAAATTCAGGGAAAAGGGGGAAAACATTCAGTACTTC,TRBJ2-4,TRBV4-1,-,-
CASSEKQTVGYTF,TGTGCCAGCAGTGAAAAGCAGACTGTCGGCTACACCTTC,TRBJ1-2,TRBV6-1,-,-
CASSQDRRDRDYGYTF,TGTGCCAGCAGCCAAGATCGCCGGGACAGGGATTATGGCTACACCTTC,TRBJ1-2,TRBV14,TRBD1,-
CASSVYSAEMYGYTF,TGTGCCAGCAGCGTATATTCCGCGGAGATGTATGGCTACACCTTC,TRBJ1-2,TRBV9,-,-
CASSIEAEETQYF,TGTGCCAGTAGTATTGAGGCGGAAGAGACCCAGTACTTC,TRBJ2-5,TRBV19,-,-
CASSQDRGISSYEQYF,TGTGCCAGCAGCCAAGATCGGGGGATAAGCTCCTACGAGCAGTACTTC,TRBJ2-7,TRBV4-2,-,few
CASSIHLAGAPYLSSYNEQFF,TGTGCCAGTAGTATCCACCTAGCGGGGGCCCCCTATCTTTCCTCCTACAATGAGCAGTTCTTC,TRBJ2-1,TRBV19,TRBD2,-